These 30 T cell receptor beta chains originate from one sample sequenced in a study of CD8 T cells in Susac syndrome. Random hexamers were used to reverse transcribe an amount of roughly 0.5 to 1 ug RNA. Via MiXCR, TCRdb re-called the immunoSEQ multiplex PCR reads, giving one row per CDR3 protein. Among roughly 180,000 distinct CDR3 sequences, 90% to 95% were seen once, and the ten largest hold around 0.1%. The sequencing sample was made of CD4+ T cells from PBMCs. These receptors originate from a human donor with multiple sclerosis.

This rearrangement joins TRBV20-1 to TRBJ2-2; no clear D gene. The germline V gene encodes CDR1 DFQATT and CDR2 SNEGSKA (reference sequence). Trimming shortened V by 1 base and J by 4 bases, and 10 bases separated the two germline ends. This CDR3 spans 14 amino acids. The CDR3 spells CSARVGVGTGELFF. In nucleotides, the CDR3 is TGCAGTGCTAGAGTAGGAGTGGGCACCGGGGAGCTGTTTTTT.

The table lists this clonotype with a few counts. The rearrangement uses TRBV24-1 and TRBJ1-1, with 11 bases fitting TRBD1. Trimming at V came to 5 bases and at J to 4 bases, leaving 8 bases not matched to a gene. Germline V gene data show CDR1 as KGHDR and CDR2 as SFDVKD. The length of the CDR3 is 16 residues. CDR3 sequence (DNA): TGTGCCACCAGTGCTACCCCGGGACAGGGGGGCACTGAAGCTTTCTTT. Its translation: CATSATPGQGGTEAFF.

This chain joins TRBV7-9 and TRBJ2-2, with TRBD1 identical over 12 bases. V dropped 5 bases and J dropped 7; count of bases not matched to a gene: 11. In germline, CDR1 is SEHNR, CDR2 FQNEAQ (reference sequence). The CDR3 totals 17 residues. The CDR3 is CASSQKHGTGGIGELFF. Written as DNA, the CDR3 is TGTGCCAGCAGCCAAAAACACGGGACAGGGGGCATCGGGGAGCTGTTTTTT.

This clonotype was recorded once. The chain combines TRBV9 with TRBJ2-7, with a tentative D call TRBD1 (6 bases). Trimming pared 3 bases from V and 3 bases from J, leaving 13 bases between. The V gene's germline CDR1 is SGDLS and CDR2 YYNGEE. The CDR3 has 14 amino acids. The CDR3 loop is CASSEGEFGYEQYF. CDR3 coding DNA: TGTGCCAGCAGCGAGGGGGAATTCGGCTACGAGCAGTACTTC.

The chain uses TRBV24-1 and TRBJ2-1; D remains unclear. The CDR3 extends over 13 amino acids. V lost 1 base to trimming and J lost 13 bases, with 13 bases between them. The V gene's germline CDR1 is KGHDR and CDR2 SFDVKD. For the CDR3, the DNA is TGTGCCACCAGTGATTTCGGGCGGTCACAACAGTTCTTC. Amino acid sequence: CATSDFGRSQQFF.

J is TRBJ1-2 and V is TRBV5-1; D unclear. The germline gives CDR1 SGHRS, CDR2 YFSETQ. The CDR3 is 14 amino acids. The V and J ends lost 0 bases and 3 bases respectively, with 9 bases between them. The CDR3 DNA sequence: TGCGCCAGCAGCTTGGAGATCGACTACTATGGCTACACCTTC. As protein: CASSLEIDYYGYTF.

The chain recombines TRBV6-5 with TRBJ2-7; D unresolved. Trimming took 10 bases from V and 2 from J, leaving 18 bases between them. The germline V gene has CDR1 MNHEY and CDR2 SVGAGI. CDR3 length: 14 amino acids. CDR3 amino acids: CATARRAGAYEQYF. CDR3 sequence (DNA): TGTGCCACGGCGCGACGGGCCGGTGCCTACGAGCAGTACTTC.

This clonotype came up once. The chain is built from TRBV3-1 and TRBJ2-5, with a weak D call TRBD1 (5 bases). Germline assignment: CDR1 LGHDT and CDR2 YNNKEL (reference sequence). The CDR3 has 14 residues. The V gene lost 3 bases and the J gene lost 3 bases, with 11 bases spanning the gap. The CDR3, as DNA: TGTGCCAGCAGCCAGAATCTACAGGAAGAGACCCAGTACTTC. This sequence encodes CASSQNLQEETQYF.

The chain carries TRBV12-3 or TRBV12-4 and TRBJ1-1, with a tentative D call TRBD1 (5 bases). The CDR3 consists of 15 residues. Trimming stripped 1 base from V and 4 bases from J, with 13 bases between. The CDR3 here is CASSLGLRGGTEAFF. The CDR3 DNA reads as TGTGCCAGCAGTTTAGGTCTCCGGGGGGGCACTGAAGCTTTCTTT.

The genes are TRBV20-1 and TRBJ2-3, with 10 bases lining up with TRBD2. Germline-derived CDR1 and CDR2 are DFQATT and SNEGSKA (reference sequence). The CDR3 is made up of 15 amino acids. V shed 4 bases, J shed 0 bases, and the junction held 4 bases outside the gene matches. CDR3 in amino acids: CSAKGLAASTDTQYF. The CDR3 DNA is TGCAGTGCTAAAGGACTAGCGGCTAGCACAGATACGCAGTATTTT.

This chain uses TRBV20-1 with TRBJ2-3; 10 nucleotides agree with TRBD2. The germline V gene has CDR1 DFQATT and CDR2 SNEGSKA (reference sequence). V was clipped by 6 bases and J by 6 bases; unmatched bases: 9. CDR3 length equals 14 residues. Here the CDR3 reads CSAASSGGADTQYF. CDR3 in DNA: TGCAGTGCCGCGTCAAGCGGGGGGGCGGATACGCAGTATTTT.

V gene TRBV29-1 combines with J gene TRBJ2-7; D is perhaps TRBD1 or TRBD2 (5 bases each). The CDR3 loop spans 13 amino acids. V lost 5 bases and J 0 bases, leaving 11 bases between the germline ends. Germline assignment: CDR1 SQVTM and CDR2 ANQGSEA. CDR3 loop: CSVSGRFSYEQYF. The CDR3 DNA reads TGCAGCGTTTCGGGACGGTTCTCCTACGAGCAGTACTTC.

This clonotype was counted once. V gene TRBV4-3 combines with J gene TRBJ2-3; D uncertain. The V end was cut by 1 base, the J end by 4 bases, with 6 bases between. The CDR3 is 13 amino acids. Germline CDR1 is LGHNA and CDR2 is YSLEER. The CDR3: CASSQGVPDTQYF. The DNA for the CDR3 is TGCGCCAGCAGCCAAGGGGTCCCAGATACGCAGTATTTT.

J is TRBJ2-7 and V is TRBV18; D is possibly TRBD2 (5 bases). The germline gives CDR1 KGHSH, CDR2 LQKENI. The germline V and J ends were trimmed by 4 bases and 7 bases, with 20 bases remaining between them. The length of the CDR3 is 15 residues. The CDR3 sequence: CASSLGSGKLGEQYF. The CDR3 region has the DNA TGTGCCAGCTCACTAGGATCCGGGAAGTTGGGAGAGCAGTACTTC.

The CDR3 protein is CASSLAGISTQYF. As DNA, the CDR3 is TGCGCCAGCAGCTTGGCCGGGATTTCCACGCAGTATTTT. The rearrangement links TRBV5-1 to TRBJ2-3; TRBD2 is a possible D gene (5 bases). The ends were cut back, 0 bases at V and 9 bases at J, with 11 bases in the middle. Germline V CDR1 and CDR2: SGHRS, YFSETQ. This CDR3 comprises 13 residues.

The genes are TRBV28 and TRBJ1-2; D unresolved. With 6 bases removed from V and 4 bases from J, the gap between germline ends came to 21 bases. The V gene's germline CDR1 is MDHEN and CDR2 SYDVKM. The CDR3 sequence is 16 residues long. Written as DNA, the CDR3 is TGTGCCAGCAGACGGCCCTCAGATATTACGACCTATGGCTACACCTTC. It specifies CASRRPSDITTYGYTF.

The chain employs TRBV2 and TRBJ1-1; D is uncertain. Germline assignment: CDR1 SNHLY and CDR2 FYNNEI. Trimming stripped 7 bases from V and 1 base from J, with 10 bases between. The CDR3 has 13 residues. The CDR3 here is CASTRETNTEAFF. DNA of the CDR3: TGTGCCAGCACAAGGGAGACGAACACTGAAGCTTTCTTT. The complete variable domain, with remaining parts taken from reference TRBV2 and TRBJ1-1, reads EPEVTQTPSHQVTQMGQEVILRCVPISNHLYFYWYRQILGQKVEFLVSFYNNEISEKSEIFDDQFSVERPDGSNFTLKIRSTKLEDSAMYFCASTRETNTEAFFGQGTRLTVV.

This clonotype was recorded only once. The V and J genes are TRBV9 and TRBJ2-5; 8 bases are a match to TRBD2. The V gene's germline CDR1 is SGDLS and CDR2 YYNGEE. With V trimmed by 3 bases and J by 1 base, 2 bases remained unmatched. The CDR3 loop spans 14 amino acids. CDR3 sequence: CASSERGSQETQYF. DNA of the CDR3: TGTGCCAGCAGCGAGCGGGGGAGCCAAGAGACCCAGTACTTC.

CDR3 in amino acids: CASSSPRGVDSPLHF. For the CDR3, the DNA is TGTGCCAGCAGTTCCCCGAGAGGGGTTGATTCACCCCTCCACTTT. The chain combines TRBV12-3 or TRBV12-4 with TRBJ1-6, with D perhaps TRBD1 (5 bases). With 4 bases removed from V and 8 bases from J, the gap between germline ends came to 15 bases. The CDR3 is made up of 15 amino acids.

J is TRBJ2-3 and V is TRBV6-2 or TRBV6-3, with 8 bases that match TRBD2. This CDR3 comprises 18 residues. V was pared by 0 bases and J by 5 bases, with 13 bases of the junction left unmatched. Germline CDR1 and CDR2: MNHEY and SVGEGT. CDR3 sequence reads: CASSYSRSGGPQRDTQYF. CDR3 in DNA: TGTGCCAGCAGTTACTCGCGTTCGGGAGGGCCGCAAAGAGATACGCAGTATTTT.

DNA of the CDR3: TGTGCCTGGAGTTCTACAGGGAACACTGAAGCTTTCTTT. As protein: CAWSSTGNTEAFF. The chain employs TRBV30 and TRBJ1-1; the D gene is possibly TRBD1 (5 bases). CDR1 GTSNPN and CDR2 SVGIG come from the germline V gene (reference sequence). The CDR3 contains 13 residues. Trimming cost V 2 bases and J 1 base, with 8 bases left between them.

This chain joins TRBV29-1 and TRBJ1-2; D call uncertain. CDR3 size: 12 residues. Germline lookup yields CDR1 SQVTM and CDR2 ANQGSEA. Trimming removed 7 bases from V and 3 bases from J, with 12 bases in between. CDR3 DNA: TGCAGCGCCGGACTCCGACACTATGGCTACACCTTC. Protein sequence: CSAGLRHYGYTF.

Here the CDR3 DNA reads TGCAGCGTCTCTCTAGGCGGCGGCACAGATACGCAGTATTTT. It codes for CSVSLGGGTDTQYF. This chain connects TRBV29-1 to TRBJ2-3; D remains ambiguous. Per the germline V gene, CDR1 is SQVTM and CDR2 is ANQGSEA. Trimming removed 6 bases from V and 1 base from J, with 14 bases in between. The CDR3 has 14 amino acids.

This clonotype came up once. The V gene is TRBV12-3 or TRBV12-4, the J gene TRBJ2-5; 8 bases are a match to TRBD1. CDR3 length equals 15 residues. V shed 6 bases, J shed 4 bases, and the junction held 10 bases outside the gene matches. CDR3: CASSQSLQGGETQYF. In DNA form, the CDR3 reads TGTGCCAGCAGCCAATCACTACAGGGGGGAGAGACCCAGTACTTC.

J is TRBJ2-1 and V is TRBV4-3; D call uncertain. The germline CDR1 and CDR2 sequences are LGHNA and YSLEER. CDR3 length: 18 residues. The V and J ends lost 4 bases and 0 bases respectively, with 19 bases between them. The CDR3 DNA is TGCGCCAGCAGCCCTAATCCGCCGGCGGCAGGCTCCTACAATGAGCAGTTCTTC. This encodes CASSPNPPAAGSYNEQFF.

The rearrangement uses TRBV5-1 and TRBJ2-7; D ambiguous. Looked up from germline, CDR1 is SGHRS and CDR2 is YFSETQ. CDR3 length equals 15 residues. V was cut by 0 bases and J by 2 bases, with 12 bases left in between. CDR3 loop: CASSLDSGRTYEQYF. The CDR3 region has the DNA TGCGCCAGCAGCTTGGATTCAGGCCGTACCTACGAGCAGTACTTC.

The chain recombines TRBV9 with TRBJ1-6; unclear D gene. This CDR3 is built from 13 residues. V was clipped by 0 bases and J by 8 bases, with 6 bases between them. Per the germline V gene, CDR1 is SGDLS and CDR2 is YYNGEE. Written as DNA, the CDR3 is TGTGCCAGCAGCGTAGGTTTGGATTCACCCCTCCACTTT. Translated, it gives CASSVGLDSPLHF.

The chain employs TRBV6-6 and TRBJ1-1; D is undetermined. Looked up from germline, CDR1 is MNHNY and CDR2 is SVGAGI (reference sequence). V was clipped by 6 bases and J by 5 bases, with 19 bases between them. The CDR3 is 15 amino acids. Written as DNA, the CDR3 is TGTGCCAGCAGAACACCCCGGGCAAATGTGACTGAAGCTTTCTTT. Its translation is CASRTPRANVTEAFF.

The chain is built from TRBV20-1 and TRBJ1-1; weak D call: TRBD1 (6 bases). Trimming stripped 7 bases from V and 5 bases from J, with 14 bases between. The CDR3 covers 12 residues. Germline CDR1 is DFQATT and CDR2 is SNEGSKA (reference sequence). This CDR3 reads CSVRTGRTEAFF. The CDR3 coding sequence is TGCAGTGTCAGAACAGGGCGGACTGAAGCTTTCTTT.

The gene calls are TRBV15 and TRBJ1-1; 7 bases agree with TRBD1. Trimming cost V 11 bases and J 0 bases; bases outside gene matches: 6. The CDR3 extends over 13 amino acids. CDR1 is LNHNV, CDR2 YYDKDF, per germline (reference sequence). This CDR3 is CASRQGLNTEAFF. The CDR3 bases are TGTGCCTCTCGACAGGGATTGAACACTGAAGCTTTCTTT.